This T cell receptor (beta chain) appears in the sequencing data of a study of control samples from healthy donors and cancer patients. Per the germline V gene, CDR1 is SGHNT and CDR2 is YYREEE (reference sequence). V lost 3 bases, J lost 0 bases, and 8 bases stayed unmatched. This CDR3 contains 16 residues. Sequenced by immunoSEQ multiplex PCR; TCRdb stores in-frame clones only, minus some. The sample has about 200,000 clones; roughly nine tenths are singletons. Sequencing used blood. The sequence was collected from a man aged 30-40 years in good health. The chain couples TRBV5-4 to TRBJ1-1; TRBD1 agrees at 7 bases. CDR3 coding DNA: TGTGCCAGCAGCTACACGCCTACAGGGGTGAACACTGAAGCTTTCTTT. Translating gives CASSYTPTGVNTEAFF.